The source of this T cell receptor beta chain is a study of blood T cell repertoires in COVID-19. Study-level information: Sample material is recorded as cDNA or gDNA derived from T cells, B-cell-depleted T cells, or PBMCs.

This CDR3 spans 14 amino acids. In germline, CDR1 is SGHTA, CDR2 FQGTGA. V lost 5 bases, J lost 7 bases, and 17 bases lay in between. This clone turned up a few times. Per the authors' pipeline: By means of reference gene primer amplification, nucleated cell counts were estimated. Generated by immunoSEQ multiplex PCR, the TCRdb table keeps only in-frame clones and is missing some. V and J calls and clone size follow that table, whereas D and trimming were derived from the DNA. The profile shows some 220,000 clones, 83% of them singletons. This clonotype was sampled from a human donor in a cohort sampled during active COVID-19. The chain joins TRBV7-3 to TRBJ1-2, with a possible D match to TRBD1 (6 bases). Sequenced input: peripheral blood. The CDR3 DNA is TGTGCCAGCAGCCCGACCGGGGGGCGGGTTGGCTACACCTTC. This translates into CASSPTGGRVGYTF. The full variable domain, rest sourced from reference TRBV7-3 and TRBJ1-2, is GAGVSQTPSNKVTEKGKYVELRCDPISGHTALYWYRQSLGQGPEFLIYFQGTGAADDSGLPNDRFFAVRPEGSVSTLKIQRTERGDSAVYLCASSPTGGRVGYTFGSGTRLTVV.